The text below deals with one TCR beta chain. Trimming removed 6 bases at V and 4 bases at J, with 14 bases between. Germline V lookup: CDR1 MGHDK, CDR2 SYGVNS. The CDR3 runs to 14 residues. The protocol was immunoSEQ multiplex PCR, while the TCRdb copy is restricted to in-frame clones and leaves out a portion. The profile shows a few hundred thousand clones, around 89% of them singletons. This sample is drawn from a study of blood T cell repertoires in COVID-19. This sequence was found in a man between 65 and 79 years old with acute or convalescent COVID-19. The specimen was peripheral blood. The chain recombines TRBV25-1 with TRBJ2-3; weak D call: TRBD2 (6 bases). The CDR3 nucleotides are TGTGCCAGCAGCCAGGGACTGATTTCAGATACGCAGTATTTT. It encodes CASSQGLISDTQYF. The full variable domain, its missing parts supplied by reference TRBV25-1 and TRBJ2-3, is EADIYQTPRYLVIGTGKKITLECSQTMGHDKMYWYQQDPGMELHLIHYSYGVNSTEKGDLSSESTVSRIRTEHFPLTLESARPSHTSQYLCASSQGLISDTQYFGPGTRLTVL.